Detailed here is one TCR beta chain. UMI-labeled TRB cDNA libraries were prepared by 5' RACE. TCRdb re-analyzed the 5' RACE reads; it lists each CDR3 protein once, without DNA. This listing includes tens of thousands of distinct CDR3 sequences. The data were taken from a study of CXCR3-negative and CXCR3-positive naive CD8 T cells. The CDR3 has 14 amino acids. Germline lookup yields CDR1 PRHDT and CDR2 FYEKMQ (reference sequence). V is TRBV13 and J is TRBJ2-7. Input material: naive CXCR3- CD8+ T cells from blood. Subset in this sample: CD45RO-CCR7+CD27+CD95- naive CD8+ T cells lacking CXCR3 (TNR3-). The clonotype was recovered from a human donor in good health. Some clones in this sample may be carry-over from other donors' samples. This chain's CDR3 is CASSLGDSSYEQYF.